Sequencing of this T cell receptor beta chain was carried out in a study of cytomegalovirus exposure and HLA in healthy donors. Whole-study findings and limits: With high specificity and sensitivity, the classifier reportedly diagnosed cytomegalovirus status. What TCR beta sequences reportedly achieved was accurate prediction of HLA-A and HLA-B alleles in most subjects. TCR beta V- and J-gene trimming, according to a later analysis, was linked to a missense DCLRE1C variant. Some TCR beta chains (about 180 of them) were listed as cytomegalovirus-associated.

Concerning this clone: Antigen: not known.

PCR used 60 Vbeta primers and 13 Jbeta primers. The data were produced by immunoSEQ multiplex PCR, yet TCRdb's version contains in-frame clones alone and is incomplete. The table records 95,000 to 150,000 clones, more than 70% of them present only once. The V segment lost 6 bases and the J segment 8 bases; nucleotides outside the gene matches: 8. CDR1 and CDR2 (germline): MGHDK, SYGVNS. This CDR3 region has 14 residues. The sequence derives from a man in his forties or fifties in good health and CMV-seronegative. The rearrangement uses TRBV25-1 and TRBJ1-4; 8 bases align to TRBD1. Sequenced material: PBMCs. The CDR3 reads CASSENRGGEKLFF. The CDR3 DNA reads TGTGCCAGCAGCGAAAACAGGGGGGGCGAAAAACTGTTTTTT.